This T cell receptor (beta chain) was sequenced for a study of monozygotic twins with inflammatory bowel disease. Using the 5' RACE reads, TCRdb records one entry per CDR3 protein without DNA. The specimen's table records approximately 340,000 distinct CDR3 sequences. CDR3 length: 16 amino acids. CDR1 and CDR2 (germline): SGDLS, YYNGEE. Blood (roughly 2.3 ml) was collected from every donor individually. The receptor was derived from a human donor with ulcerative colitis or Crohn's disease, or a healthy co-twin of an affected twin (not recorded which). The specimen was blood. The rearrangement links TRBV9 to TRBJ2-1; TCRdb's D call of TRBD2 is untestable without DNA. This CDR3 is CASSPTLQTRNNEQFF.